This T cell receptor beta chain was found in a study of T-cell reconstitution after alpha-beta-depleted transplantation in children. Study results and caveats: The authors attributed T-cell counts and diversity one year after transplant mostly to newly produced T cells. For some patients, TCRbeta diversity was high at day 60 because of recipient T cells and thymic progenitors that survived.

This clonotype was counted ten times or more. Its target is not known. The CDR3 extends over 13 amino acids. Germline loops: CDR1 SQVTM, CDR2 ANQGSEA. The ends were cut back, 7 bases at V and 5 bases at J, with 18 bases in the middle. Preparation of the TCRbeta library used unique molecular identifiers. MiXCR was run by TCRdb on the PCR reads, yielding one entry per CDR3 protein. The sample records some 840,000 distinct CDR3 sequences, less than 20% being singletons. This sequence joins TRBV29-1 and TRBJ2-7, with a tentative D call TRBD2 (5 bases). The TCR originated in a male patient younger than 18 who had a stem cell transplant for acute lymphoblastic leukemia, so the T cells may come from the graft donor. The sample here was PBMCs, mostly from graft donor cells, taken 360 days after TCRalphabeta/CD19-depleted stem cell transplant. This chain's CDR3 is CSAYREFGDEQYF. The CDR3 bases are TGCAGCGCTTATAGGGAGTTTGGCGACGAGCAGTACTTC.